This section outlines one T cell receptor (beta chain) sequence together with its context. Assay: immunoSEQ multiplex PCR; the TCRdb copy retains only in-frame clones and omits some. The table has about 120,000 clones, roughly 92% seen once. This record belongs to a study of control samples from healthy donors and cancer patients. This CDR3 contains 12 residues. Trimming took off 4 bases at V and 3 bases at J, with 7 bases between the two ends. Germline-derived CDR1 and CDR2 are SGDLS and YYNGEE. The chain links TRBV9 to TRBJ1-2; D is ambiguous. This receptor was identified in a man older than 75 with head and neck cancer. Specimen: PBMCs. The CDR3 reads CASSPRHYGYTF. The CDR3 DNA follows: TGTGCCAGCAGCCCTCGGCACTATGGCTACACCTTC.